Following are 2 T cell receptor beta chains from one sample sequenced in a study of coeliac disease. What these receptors recognize is not known. Notes on the study in general: Control samples showed higher TRB and TRG clonality than intraepithelial and lamina propria samples in active celiac disease.

TCRdb's copy holds only in-frame clones and misses some; the assay was immunoSEQ multiplex PCR. The data show about 4,000 clones, 66% seen once. The sequenced sample consisted of intraepithelial lymphocytes from the gut. Every receptor here comes from a woman in her late teens or twenties with active celiac disease.

V is TRBV7-2 and J is TRBJ2-1, with 7 bases aligning to TRBD1. With 5 bases clipped from V and 5 bases from J, the junction kept 9 bases outside the gene matches. CDR1 is SGHTA, CDR2 FQGNSA, per germline. The CDR3 runs 15 residues. CDR3 amino acids: CASSVRAGGDNEQFF. The DNA for the CDR3 is TGTGCCAGCAGCGTTCGGGCAGGGGGAGACAATGAGCAGTTCTTC.

The V gene is TRBV7-9, the J gene TRBJ1-2, with 8 positions matching TRBD1. CDR3 length equals 18 residues. Germline V gene lookup returns CDR1 SEHNR and CDR2 FQNEAQ (reference sequence). J lost 3 bases, V lost 2 bases, and 14 bases had no gene match. The CDR3 coding sequence is TGTGCCAGCAGCTTACCTTACGTAAAGACAGGGGAGGACTATGGCTACACCTTC. It specifies CASSLPYVKTGEDYGYTF.